The 26 T cell receptor beta chains listed next were all sequenced from one sample in a study of a mutant IDH1 vaccine in newly diagnosed glioma. Sample time point: week 5, during vaccination. Vaccination used 300 ug of mutant IDH1 20-mer peptide per dose, with topical imiquimod. Profiled with immunoSEQ multiplex PCR; TCRdb holds only in-frame clones, not every one. This sample has 25,000 to 30,000 clones, with more than 70% found just once. These receptors' targets are unknown. The sample here was PBMCs, taken from a glioma patient whose treatment included an IDH1 peptide vaccine. The receptor source for this set is a young man with glioma.

This sequence joins TRBV30 and TRBJ1-2; TRBD1 matches at 7 bases. Trimming removed 4 bases from V and 3 bases from J; junction bases left unmatched: 5. This CDR3 spans 13 amino acids. Germline V gives CDR1 GTSNPN, CDR2 SVGIG (reference sequence). CDR3 in amino acids: CAWKQGTDYGYTF. The CDR3 region has the DNA TGTGCCTGGAAACAGGGGACAGACTATGGCTACACCTTC.

The rearrangement links TRBV4-2 to TRBJ2-7, with D unresolved. This CDR3 comprises 13 residues. Germline CDR1 LGHNA, CDR2 YNFKEQ. Trimming pared 0 bases from V and 3 bases from J, leaving 6 bases between. The CDR3 region has the DNA TGTGCCAGCAGCCAAGAAGCGAGCTACGAGCAGTACTTC. Translated, it gives CASSQEASYEQYF.

The chain combines TRBV7-9 with TRBJ1-1; 8 bases are shared with TRBD1. Germline CDR1 reads SEHNR; CDR2 reads FQNEAQ (reference sequence). This CDR3 comprises 14 residues. J gave up 3 bases and V 5 bases, and 5 bases lay outside the gene matches. Written as DNA, the CDR3 is TGTGCCAGCAGCGGACAGGGTATGGACACTGAAGCTTTCTTT. This encodes CASSGQGMDTEAFF.

V and J are TRBV5-6 and TRBJ1-3; no definite D call. V lost 1 base and J lost 0, with 8 bases in between. CDR3 length: 15 residues. CDR1 is SGHDT, CDR2 YYEEEE, per germline. The CDR3 DNA reads TGTGCCAGCAGCTTGCTTATCTCCTCTGGAAACACCATATATTTT. Translation: CASSLLISSGNTIYF.

The chain is built from TRBV6-1 and TRBJ1-2; 7 bases match TRBD1. This CDR3 comprises 17 residues. J lost 4 bases, V lost 4 bases, and 15 bases had no gene match. Germline V CDR1 and CDR2: MNHNS, SASEGT. DNA for the CDR3: TGTGCCAGCAGTGCCACCCGACAGGGACGGGGCATCTATGGCTACACCTTC. Translating gives CASSATRQGRGIYGYTF.

V and J are TRBV30 and TRBJ1-1; D is undetermined. The germline gives CDR1 GTSNPN, CDR2 SVGIG (reference sequence). Between the trimmed V and J ends, which lost 0 bases and 1 base, there was a span of 6 bases. The length of the CDR3 is 13 residues. This CDR3 is CAWSVLGNTEAFF. The CDR3, as DNA: TGTGCCTGGAGTGTACTGGGGAACACTGAAGCTTTCTTT.

The genes are TRBV5-1 and TRBJ2-1; 7 nucleotides match TRBD1. CDR3 length equals 14 residues. Germline trimming cut 7 bases from V and 6 bases from J; bases unmatched to any gene: 10. Germline-derived CDR1 and CDR2 are SGHRS and YFSETQ. The CDR3 loop is CASGTGQSFNEQFF. Here the CDR3 DNA reads TGCGCCAGCGGCACGGGACAGAGTTTCAATGAGCAGTTCTTC.

V and J are TRBV29-1 and TRBJ1-4; D is uncertain. V lost 6 bases, J lost 5 bases, and 13 bases lay in between. CDR1 is SQVTM and CDR2 is ANQGSEA in the germline V gene. The CDR3 is 13 amino acids. CDR3 sequence reads: CSVTGTSNEKLFF. CDR3 sequence (DNA): TGCAGCGTAACGGGAACCTCGAATGAAAAACTGTTTTTT.

The gene calls are TRBV25-1 and TRBJ1-1, with D possibly TRBD1 on 5 matching bases. This CDR3 has 16 residues. V lost 6 bases and J lost 1, with 18 bases in between. The germline CDR1 and CDR2 sequences are MGHDK and SYGVNS. In DNA form, the CDR3 reads TGTGCCAGCAGCCGAGGTTTACAGAGGGGGAACACTGAAGCTTTCTTT. This encodes CASSRGLQRGNTEAFF.

This sequence joins TRBV19 and TRBJ2-4; D is possibly TRBD1 (5 bases). Germline CDR1 is LNHDA and CDR2 is SQIVND (reference sequence). The CDR3 extends over 16 amino acids. V gave up 2 bases and J gave up 2 bases, with 13 bases separating them. The CDR3 loop reads CASSIQGTLTKNIQYF. The CDR3 DNA is TGTGCCAGTAGTATACAGGGTACTCTAACCAAAAACATTCAGTACTTC.

CDR3 region: CATSETGSSYNEQFF. The CDR3 nucleotides are TGTGCCACCAGCGAAACCGGGAGCTCCTACAATGAGCAGTTCTTC. The chain employs TRBV15 and TRBJ2-1; D might be TRBD2 (6 bases). Trimming removed 5 bases from V and 0 bases from J, with 11 bases in between. The CDR3 runs 15 residues. The germline V gene encodes CDR1 LNHNV and CDR2 YYDKDF (reference sequence). The variable domain in full, with the rest retrieved from reference TRBV15 and TRBJ2-1, is DAMVIQNPRYQVTQFGKPVTLSCSQTLNHNVMYWYQQKSSQAPKLLFHYYDKDFNNEADTPDNFQSRRPNTSFCFLDIRSPGLGDTAMYLCATSETGSSYNEQFFGPGTRLTVL.

V usage is TRBV23-1 and J usage is TRBJ1-1, with D possibly matching TRBD1 (5 bases). TRBV23-1 is identified as an open reading frame with a role that is uncertain. Trimming removed 0 bases at V and 7 bases at J, with 21 bases between. This CDR3 is 17 amino acids long. CDR3 sequence reads: CASSQSPPGTERVEAFF. DNA of the CDR3: TGCGCCAGCAGTCAATCGCCTCCCGGGACGGAAAGGGTTGAAGCTTTCTTT.

The chain uses TRBV5-6 and TRBJ1-5; D gene ambiguous. Trimming pared 0 bases from V and 4 bases from J, leaving 5 bases between. The CDR3 loop spans 13 amino acids. The V gene's germline CDR1 is SGHDT and CDR2 YYEEEE. CDR3 nucleotide sequence: TGTGCCAGCAGCTTGGGAGTAAATCAGCCCCAGCATTTT. This gives the protein CASSLGVNQPQHF. Filled out from reference TRBV5-6 and TRBJ1-5, the complete variable domain reads DAGVTQSPTHLIKTRGQQVTLRCSPKSGHDTVSWYQQALGQGPQFIFQYYEEEERQRGNFPDRFSGHQFPNYSSELNVNALLLGDSALYLCASSLGVNQPQHFGDGTRLSIL.

This sequence joins TRBV4-3 and TRBJ1-1; D is unclear. Trimming removed 0 bases from V and 3 bases from J, with 8 bases in between. The germline gives CDR1 LGHNA, CDR2 YSLEER. The CDR3 has 14 amino acids. The CDR3 reads CASSQDARYTEAFF. CDR3 DNA sequence: TGCGCCAGCAGCCAAGATGCGCGGTACACTGAAGCTTTCTTT.

This clone was seen once. The chain's CDR3 is CASSFQPSGTEAFF. The CDR3 DNA follows: TGTGCCAGCAGCTTCCAGCCCTCGGGCACTGAAGCTTTCTTT. The chain has TRBV5-5 and TRBJ1-1; D remains ambiguous. The CDR3 spans 14 residues. The V gene's germline CDR1 is SGHKS and CDR2 YYEKEE (reference sequence). Trimming cost V 2 bases and J 4 bases, with 12 bases left between them.

This chain links TRBV27 with TRBJ2-2, with TRBD2 identical over 9 bases. CDR1 is MNHEY and CDR2 is SMNVEV in the germline V gene (reference sequence). V gave up 6 bases and J gave up 4 bases; unmatched junction bases: 9. This CDR3 is 16 amino acids long. The DNA for the CDR3 is TGTGCCAGCAGACCGTTAGCGGGAGTGACCACCGGGGAGCTGTTTTTT. Protein sequence: CASRPLAGVTTGELFF.

The chain combines TRBV5-1 with TRBJ2-3, with D perhaps matching TRBD1 (5 bases). V lost 5 bases and J lost 5, with 9 bases in between. The CDR3 length is 12 residues. CDR1 is SGHRS and CDR2 is YFSETQ in the germline V gene. The CDR3 DNA follows: TGCGCCAGCAGGGGGCAAGGAGATACGCAGTATTTT. It yields the protein CASRGQGDTQYF.

V is TRBV30 and J is TRBJ2-5; 7 bases match TRBD2. V gave up 1 base and J gave up 5 bases; unmatched junction bases: 7. Germline lookup yields CDR1 GTSNPN and CDR2 SVGIG (reference sequence). This CDR3 has 14 residues. The CDR3, as DNA: TGTGCCTGGAGTGCGGGTAGCGGGTGGGAGACCCAGTACTTC. Translation gives CAWSAGSGWETQYF.

The chain uses TRBV6-5 and TRBJ2-5; D gene uncertain. There are 13 residues in the CDR3. Trimming pared 6 bases from V and 0 bases from J, leaving 8 bases between. Germline V CDR1 and CDR2: MNHEY, SVGAGI. CDR3 bases: TGTGCCAGCAGGCGACGGGACCAAGAGACCCAGTACTTC. It yields the protein CASRRRDQETQYF.

CDR3 bases: TGTGCCAGCAGTTACCAGGGGGGGTCTGGAAACACCATATATTTT. It specifies CASSYQGGSGNTIYF. The rearrangement uses TRBV6-5 and TRBJ1-3; 7 bases line up with TRBD1. The V gene's germline CDR1 is MNHEY and CDR2 SVGAGI. Trimming cost V 2 bases and J 1 base; bases outside gene matches: 2. The CDR3 runs to 15 residues.

This chain links TRBV4-1 with TRBJ2-1, with 8 bases identical to TRBD2. Germline V gene lookup returns CDR1 MGHRA and CDR2 YSYEKL. The V gene end was trimmed by 4 bases and the J gene end by 6 bases; junction bases not matched to a gene: 14. This CDR3 has 17 residues. The CDR3 reads CASSPRTGTSFGNEQFF. The CDR3 DNA reads as TGCGCCAGCAGCCCCCGAACCGGGACTAGTTTCGGCAATGAGCAGTTCTTC.

The rearrangement uses TRBV30 and TRBJ1-2; D is possibly TRBD1 (5 bases). The germline CDR1 and CDR2 sequences are GTSNPN and SVGIG (reference sequence). The CDR3 runs to 14 residues. V was pared by 4 bases and J by 4 bases, with 16 bases between. For the CDR3, the DNA is TGTGCCTGGAAGCCGGGACGGATCTCCTATGGCTACACCTTC. Protein sequence: CAWKPGRISYGYTF.

The chain combines TRBV30 with TRBJ2-1; a weak D match, TRBD2 (5 bases). Germline-derived CDR1 and CDR2 are GTSNPN and SVGIG (reference sequence). The CDR3 extends over 17 amino acids. Trimming took off 0 bases at V and 3 bases at J, with 18 bases between the two ends. The DNA for the CDR3 is TGTGCCTGGAGTGTAATCTCTCTAGCTGCCGACTACAATGAGCAGTTCTTC. Translating it yields CAWSVISLAADYNEQFF.

The V and J genes are TRBV7-8 and TRBJ2-7, with 7 bases that match TRBD2. V was clipped by 1 base and J by 2 bases; unmatched bases: 5. Germline loops: CDR1 SGHVS, CDR2 FQNEAQ. The CDR3 has 15 amino acids. CDR3 region: CASSLGGGRAYEQYF. In DNA form, the CDR3 reads TGTGCCAGCAGCTTAGGCGGGGGAAGGGCCTACGAGCAGTACTTC.

The chain carries TRBV4-3 and TRBJ2-3, with 11 bases aligning to TRBD1. The length of the CDR3 is 15 residues. Germline-derived CDR1 and CDR2 are LGHNA and YSLEER. Trimming cost V 4 bases and J 3 bases; bases outside gene matches: 3. The CDR3, as DNA: TGCGCCAGCAGCCCCGGGACAGGGGGGACAGATACGCAGTATTTT. Encoded protein: CASSPGTGGTDTQYF.

This chain connects TRBV2 to TRBJ1-1; 10 nucleotides match TRBD1. Trimming at V came to 3 bases and at J to 6 bases, leaving 4 bases not matched to a gene. Germline loops: CDR1 SNHLY, CDR2 FYNNEI. This CDR3 is built from 14 residues. CDR3 bases: TGTGCCAGCAGTGAGAGGGACAGGGGCCCTGAAGCTTTCTTT. Protein: CASSERDRGPEAFF.